The clone carrying this T cell receptor gamma chain was counted only a few times. Antigen unknown. Germline CDR1 is EGSTGY and CDR2 is YDSYTSSV. V shed 1 base and J 7 bases; nucleotides not matched to a gene: 10. The CDR3 length is 14 residues. The data were obtained in a study of Vδ1+ human thymocytes. Study-wide findings and caveats: Despite high sort purity, around 19% of thymic T cell receptor delta sequences were Vdelta2. Highly polyclonal TRG and TRD repertoires with Gaussian CDR3 length distributions appeared in thymus.

RNA was extracted from the cells and then reverse transcribed. CDR3 amplicons came from multiplex PCR with pooled V-gene forward and constant-region reverse primers. TCRdb applied CATT to the multiplex PCR reads for clone calling. The sample records some 37,000 gamma-chain clones, around 20% being singletons. After alphabeta T cell depletion, CD3+ Vdelta1+ Vdelta2- thymocytes were sorted. Purity of the sorted Vdelta1+ thymocytes ranged from about 96% to 99.6%. The source material was Vdelta1+ gamma-delta thymocytes from the thymus. Subset reported: FACS-sorted CD3+ TCRalphabeta- TCRVdelta1+ TCRVdelta2- thymocytes. This clonotype was obtained from a girl in the first two years of life who had congenital heart surgery. The chain carries TRGV4 and TRGJ1 or TRGJ2. The CDR3 DNA sequence: TGTGCCACCTGGGATGGAAGTTTCAGATATAAGAAACTCTTT. Translating it yields CATWDGSFRYKKLF.